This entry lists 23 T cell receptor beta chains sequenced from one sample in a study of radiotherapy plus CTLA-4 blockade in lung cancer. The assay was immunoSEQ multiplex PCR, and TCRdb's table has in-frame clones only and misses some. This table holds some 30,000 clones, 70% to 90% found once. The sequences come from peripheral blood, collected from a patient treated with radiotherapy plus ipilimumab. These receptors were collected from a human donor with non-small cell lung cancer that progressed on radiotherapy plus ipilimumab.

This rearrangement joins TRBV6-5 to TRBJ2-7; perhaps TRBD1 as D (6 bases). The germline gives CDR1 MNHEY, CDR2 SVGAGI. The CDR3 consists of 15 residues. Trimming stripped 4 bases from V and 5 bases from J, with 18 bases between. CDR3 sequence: CASSSGSGEVDEQYF. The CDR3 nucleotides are TGTGCCAGCAGTTCCGGATCAGGGGAAGTCGACGAGCAGTACTTC.

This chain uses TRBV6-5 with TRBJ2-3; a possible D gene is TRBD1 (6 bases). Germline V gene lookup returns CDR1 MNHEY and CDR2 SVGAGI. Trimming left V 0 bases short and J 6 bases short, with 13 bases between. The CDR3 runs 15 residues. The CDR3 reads CASSYSGGDRDTQYF. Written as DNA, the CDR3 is TGTGCCAGCAGTTACTCGGGCGGCGACAGGGATACGCAGTATTTT.

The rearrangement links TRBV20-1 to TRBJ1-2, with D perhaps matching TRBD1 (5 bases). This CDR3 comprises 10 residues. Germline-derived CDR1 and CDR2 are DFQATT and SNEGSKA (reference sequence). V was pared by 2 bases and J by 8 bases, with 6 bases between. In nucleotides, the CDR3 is TGCAGTGCTAGAAACAGGGGCTACACCTTC. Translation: CSARNRGYTF.

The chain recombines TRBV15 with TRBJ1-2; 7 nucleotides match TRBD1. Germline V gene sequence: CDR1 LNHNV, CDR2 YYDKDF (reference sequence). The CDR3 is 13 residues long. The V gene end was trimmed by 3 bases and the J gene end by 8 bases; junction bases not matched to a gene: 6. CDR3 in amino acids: CATSRTGFGGYTF. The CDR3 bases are TGTGCCACCAGCAGGACAGGGTTTGGAGGCTACACCTTC.

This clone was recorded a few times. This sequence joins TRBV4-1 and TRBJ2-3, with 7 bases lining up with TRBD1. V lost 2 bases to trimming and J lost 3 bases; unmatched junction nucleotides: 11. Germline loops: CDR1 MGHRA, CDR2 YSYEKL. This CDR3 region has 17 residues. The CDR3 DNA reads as TGCGCCAGCAGCCAACCCCTATCCGGGACAGCAACAGATACGCAGTATTTT. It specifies CASSQPLSGTATDTQYF.

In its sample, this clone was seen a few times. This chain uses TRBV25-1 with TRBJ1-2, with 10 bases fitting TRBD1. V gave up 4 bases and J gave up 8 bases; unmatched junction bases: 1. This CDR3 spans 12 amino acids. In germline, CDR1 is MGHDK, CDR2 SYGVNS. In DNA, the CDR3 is TGTGCCAGCAGTGGGGACAGGGGCGGCTACACCTTC. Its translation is CASSGDRGGYTF.

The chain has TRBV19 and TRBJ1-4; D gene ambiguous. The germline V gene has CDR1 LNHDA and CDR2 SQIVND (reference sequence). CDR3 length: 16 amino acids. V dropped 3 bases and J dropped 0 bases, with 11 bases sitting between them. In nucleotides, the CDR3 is TGTGCCAGTAGTATCTCCAGACACACAACTAATGAAAAACTGTTTTTT. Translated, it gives CASSISRHTTNEKLFF.

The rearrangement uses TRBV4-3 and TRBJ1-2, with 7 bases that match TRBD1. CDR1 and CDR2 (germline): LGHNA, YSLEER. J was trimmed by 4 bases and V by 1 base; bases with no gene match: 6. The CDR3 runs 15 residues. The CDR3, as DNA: TGCGCCAGCAGCCAAGCCCTGACAGGGAGCTATGGCTACACCTTC. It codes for CASSQALTGSYGYTF.

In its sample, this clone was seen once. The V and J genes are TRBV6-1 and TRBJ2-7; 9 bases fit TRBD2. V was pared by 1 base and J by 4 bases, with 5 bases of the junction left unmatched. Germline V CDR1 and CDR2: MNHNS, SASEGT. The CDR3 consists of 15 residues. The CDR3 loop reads CASSEEPSGIYEQYF. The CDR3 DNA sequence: TGTGCCAGCAGTGAAGAGCCTAGCGGGATATACGAGCAGTACTTC.

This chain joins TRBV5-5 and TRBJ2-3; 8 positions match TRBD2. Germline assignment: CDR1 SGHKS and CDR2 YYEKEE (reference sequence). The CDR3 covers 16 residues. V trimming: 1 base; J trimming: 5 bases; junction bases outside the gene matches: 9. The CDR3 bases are TGTGCCAGCAGCTTGTTTGTCGGGGGGGCAGTAGATACGCAGTATTTT. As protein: CASSLFVGGAVDTQYF.

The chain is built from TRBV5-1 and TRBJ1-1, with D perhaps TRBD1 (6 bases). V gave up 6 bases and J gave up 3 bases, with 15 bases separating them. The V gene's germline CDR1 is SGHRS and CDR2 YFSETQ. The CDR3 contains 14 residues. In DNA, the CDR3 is TGCGCCAGCACAAACGCAGGGGCTGACACTGAAGCTTTCTTT. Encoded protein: CASTNAGADTEAFF.

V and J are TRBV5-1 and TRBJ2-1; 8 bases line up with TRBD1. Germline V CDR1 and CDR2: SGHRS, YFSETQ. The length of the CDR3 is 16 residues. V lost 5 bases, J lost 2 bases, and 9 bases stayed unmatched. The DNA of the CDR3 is TGCGCCAGCAGTTATGACCGGGACAGGACCTACAATGAGCAGTTCTTC. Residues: CASSYDRDRTYNEQFF. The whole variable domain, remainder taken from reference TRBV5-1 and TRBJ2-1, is KAGVTQTPRYLIKTRGQQVTLSCSPISGHRSVSWYQQTPGQGLQFLFEYFSETQRNKGNFPGRFSGRQFSNSRSEMNVSTLELGDSALYLCASSYDRDRTYNEQFFGPGTRLTVL.

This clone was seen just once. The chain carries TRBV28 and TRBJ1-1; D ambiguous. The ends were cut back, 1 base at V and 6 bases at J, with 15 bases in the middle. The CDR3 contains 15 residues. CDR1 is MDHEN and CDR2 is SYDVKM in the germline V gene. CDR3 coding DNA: TGTGCCAGCAGTTTATTCGCGGGGAGGGCGCCTGAAGCTTTCTTT. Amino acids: CASSLFAGRAPEAFF.

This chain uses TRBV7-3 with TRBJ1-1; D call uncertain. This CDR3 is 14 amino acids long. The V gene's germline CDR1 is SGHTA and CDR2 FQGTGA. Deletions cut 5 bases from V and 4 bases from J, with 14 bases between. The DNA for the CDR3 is TGTGCCAGCAGCGATAATACATGGAGCACTGAAGCTTTCTTT. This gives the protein CASSDNTWSTEAFF.

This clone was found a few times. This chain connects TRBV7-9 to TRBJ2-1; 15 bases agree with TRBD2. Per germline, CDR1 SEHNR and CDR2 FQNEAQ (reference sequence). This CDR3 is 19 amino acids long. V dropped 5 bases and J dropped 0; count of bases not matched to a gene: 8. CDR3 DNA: TGTGCCAGCAGCCATACAGGGACTAGCGGGGGGACCTCCTACAATGAGCAGTTCTTC. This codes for CASSHTGTSGGTSYNEQFF. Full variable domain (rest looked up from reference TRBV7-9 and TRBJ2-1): DTGVSQNPRHKITKRGQNVTFRCDPISEHNRLYWYRQTLGQGPEFLTYFQNEAQLEKSRLLSDRFSAERPKGSFSTLEIQRTEQGDSAMYLCASSHTGTSGGTSYNEQFFGPGTRLTVL.

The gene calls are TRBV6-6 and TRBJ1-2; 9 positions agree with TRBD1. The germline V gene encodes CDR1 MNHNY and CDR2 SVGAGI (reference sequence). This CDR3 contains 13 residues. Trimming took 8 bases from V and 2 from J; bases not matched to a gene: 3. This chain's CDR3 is CASGDRGNYGYTF. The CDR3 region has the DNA TGTGCCAGCGGCGACAGGGGGAACTATGGCTACACCTTC.

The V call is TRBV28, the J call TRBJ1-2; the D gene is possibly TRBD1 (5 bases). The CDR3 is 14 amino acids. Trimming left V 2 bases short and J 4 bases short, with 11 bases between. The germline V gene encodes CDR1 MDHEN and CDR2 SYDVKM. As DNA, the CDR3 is TGTGCCAGCAGTTTACGCCGGGGGTCCTATGGCTACACCTTC. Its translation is CASSLRRGSYGYTF.

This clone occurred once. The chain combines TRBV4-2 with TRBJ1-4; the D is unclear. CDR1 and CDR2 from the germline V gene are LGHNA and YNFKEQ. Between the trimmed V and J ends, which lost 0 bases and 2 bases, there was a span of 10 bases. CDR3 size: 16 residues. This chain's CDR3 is CASSQDLGETNEKLFF. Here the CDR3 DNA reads TGTGCCAGCAGCCAAGATCTCGGGGAGACTAATGAAAAACTGTTTTTT.

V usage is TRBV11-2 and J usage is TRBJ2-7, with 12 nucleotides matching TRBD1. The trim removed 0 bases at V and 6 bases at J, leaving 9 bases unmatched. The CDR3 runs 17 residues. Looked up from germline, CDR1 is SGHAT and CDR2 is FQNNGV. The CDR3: CASSLDTPGQGASEQYF. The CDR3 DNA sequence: TGTGCCAGCAGCTTAGATACCCCGGGACAGGGGGCGAGCGAGCAGTACTTC.

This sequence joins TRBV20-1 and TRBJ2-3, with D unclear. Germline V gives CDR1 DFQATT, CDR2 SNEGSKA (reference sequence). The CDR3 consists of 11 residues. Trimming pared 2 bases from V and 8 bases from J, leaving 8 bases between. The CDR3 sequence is CSARQSGTQYF. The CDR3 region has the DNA TGCAGTGCTAGACAGTCTGGTACGCAGTATTTT.

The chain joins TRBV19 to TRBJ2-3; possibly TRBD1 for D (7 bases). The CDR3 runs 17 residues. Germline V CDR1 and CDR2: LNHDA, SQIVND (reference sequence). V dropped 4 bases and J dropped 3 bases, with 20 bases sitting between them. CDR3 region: CASSNLDRREGTDTQYF. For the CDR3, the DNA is TGTGCCAGTAGTAACTTGGACAGGAGGGAAGGTACAGATACGCAGTATTTT.

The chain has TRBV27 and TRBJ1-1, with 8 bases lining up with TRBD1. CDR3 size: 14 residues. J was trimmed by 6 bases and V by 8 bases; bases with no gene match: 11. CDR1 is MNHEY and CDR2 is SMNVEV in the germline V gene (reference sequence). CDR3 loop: CASARTGRIPEAFF. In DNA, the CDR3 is TGTGCCAGCGCACGGACAGGGAGGATTCCTGAAGCTTTCTTT.

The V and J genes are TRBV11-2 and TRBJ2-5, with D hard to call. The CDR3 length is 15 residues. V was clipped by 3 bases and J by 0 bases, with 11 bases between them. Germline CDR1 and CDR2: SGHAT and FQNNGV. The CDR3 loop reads CASSLRMRNQETQYF. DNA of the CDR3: TGTGCCAGCAGCTTGCGTATGCGGAACCAAGAGACCCAGTACTTC.